This T cell receptor beta chain was captured by sequencing in a study of T cells in localized non-small cell lung cancer. General observations from the study: In the blood, greater T cell density corresponded to longer overall survival. Heterogeneity within the tumor remains possible, as just one region underwent sequencing. Of the top 100 tumor clones, median roughly 53 were in adjacent lung, 25 to 35 among its top 100. Uninvolved neighboring lung showed the greatest T cell clonality, exceeding tumor.

Using immunoSEQ multiplex PCR, the repertoire was profiled, and TCRdb retains in-frame clones only, with some absent. The profile shows approximately 14,000 clones, approximately 84% of them singletons. On this clone itself: Its antigen is not known.

This CDR3 spans 13 amino acids. Trimming took 8 bases from V and 2 from J, leaving 12 bases between them. The germline V gene has CDR1 SGHVS and CDR2 FQNEAQ. The V call is TRBV7-8, the J call TRBJ1-1; D gene uncertain. Sequenced here: peripheral blood, sampled before any cancer treatment. The sequence came from a female donor older than 55 with stage I squamous cell lung carcinoma. The CDR3 DNA reads as TGTGCCAGCGCCCGGGGAGGAAACACTGAAGCTTTCTTT. Translated, it gives CASARGGNTEAFF.